What follows are 2 T cell receptor beta chains derived from one specimen sequenced in a study of cytomegalovirus exposure and HLA in healthy donors. Produced via immunoSEQ multiplex PCR; TCRdb's table is partial and in-frame only. The sample lists about 190,000 clones, roughly 86% seen once, with over 1.1% in the top ten. Sequencing input: PBMCs. These receptor sequences come from a woman under 30 in good health and CMV-seronegative.

The gene calls are TRBV5-1 and TRBJ2-7; TRBD2 matches at 8 bases. The CDR3 contains 16 residues. With 6 bases clipped from V and 0 bases from J, the junction kept 11 bases outside the gene matches. Germline V gene lookup returns CDR1 SGHRS and CDR2 YFSETQ. This CDR3 is CASNPQAGAGSYEQYF. CDR3 in DNA: TGCGCCAGCAATCCTCAAGCGGGAGCGGGCTCCTACGAGCAGTACTTC.

This clone has more than one count but fewer than ten. The chain links TRBV5-5 to TRBJ2-7, with a tentative D call TRBD1 (6 bases). V dropped 4 bases and J dropped 3 bases, with 14 bases sitting between them. Germline lookup yields CDR1 SGHKS and CDR2 YYEKEE (reference sequence). The CDR3 has 14 residues. CDR3 region: CASSPGTQDYEQYF. The CDR3 DNA reads TGTGCCAGCAGCCCCGGGACACAAGACTACGAGCAGTACTTC. The full variable domain, completed using reference TRBV5-5 and TRBJ2-7, is DAGVTQSPTHLIKTRGQQVTLRCSPISGHKSVSWYQQVLGQGPQFIFQYYEKEERGRGNFPDRFSARQFPNYSSELNVNALLLGDSALYLCASSPGTQDYEQYFGPGTRLTVT.